This T cell receptor (beta chain) was captured by sequencing in a study of blood T cell repertoires in COVID-19. About the research overall: Samples representing acute and convalescent COVID-19 were sourced from the United States, Italy and Spain. PBMCs, B-cell-depleted T cells, or T cells were the source of the cDNA or gDNA that made up the material.

Authors' processing steps: Nucleated cell number was recorded as an estimate derived from reference gene primer amplification. Only in-frame clones appear in the TCRdb table, and some are missing; sequencing was by immunoSEQ multiplex PCR. V and J calls and clone size are as listed in that table; D and trimming were resolved from the DNA. The sample includes approximately 260,000 clones, 87% of them seen just once. The junction had 8 bases not matched to a gene; V was cut back by 2 bases and J by 5 bases. CDR3 size: 15 residues. The germline V gene encodes CDR1 MNHEY and CDR2 SMNVEV (reference sequence).

This chain connects TRBV27 to TRBJ1-1, with 7 bases lining up with TRBD1. The sequence was collected from a man between 60 and 70 years old who had recovered from COVID-19. Sequencing was done on a sample of peripheral blood. CDR3 region: CASSLMGQRLTEAFF. CDR3 sequence (DNA): TGTGCCAGCAGTTTAATGGGACAGCGGTTGACTGAAGCTTTCTTT.